This TCR beta chain was profiled in a study of beta chain features in type 1 diabetes (dated by TCRdb to about 2018). Looking at the study overall: Mean age, gender distribution, total cell number and subset yield were not different between patients and healthy donors. A total of approximately 100,000,000 sorted cells were examined across all samples, and the number of cells per subset was strongly correlated with RNA yield. In the study, TCRB repertoires of sorted circulating CD4+ T cell subsets from recently diagnosed type 1 diabetes patients were compared with those of matched healthy donors. Whereas all 30 or so donors provided naive and central memory subsets, regulatory and stem cell-like memory subsets were isolated from just 8 patients and roughly eight healthy donors. The study at large found these results: At VDJ recombination sites, patients with type 1 diabetes made fewer insertions and deleted more nucleotides, a pattern implying thymic rearrangement abnormalities. HLA sub-analyses involved small numbers of individuals, so any influence of HLA type on TCRB rearrangement remained unresolved. Because cDNA was sequenced instead of genomic DNA, activated cells with high expression could be over-represented, although the groups did not differ in activation or CD3 levels. The naive, central memory and regulatory TCRB repertoires appeared to resemble one another more closely among patients than among healthy donors. Shorter templates might have been favored by PCR, but patient and control samples were amplified and corrected together, so both groups would have been affected equally by any skew. A moderate but significant shortening of TCRB CDR3 length was observed in type 1 diabetes patients in all four CD4+ subsets.

Turning to this clone: Its antigen is not yet known. Base qualities are missing; no much larger clone stands one base away.

The cysteine opens and the phenylalanine closes a CDR3 of 14 amino acids. Here the CDR3 DNA is all that survives: 42 bases in frame from base 1. V is clipped by 0 bases and J by 4 bases, and the sequence between their germline boundaries is 9 bases long. Via the germline V gene, CDR1 is KGHSH and CDR2 LQKENI. The entire amount of isolated RNA was reverse transcribed using the High Capacity cDNA Reverse Transcription Kit, so the sequenced TCRB transcripts were expressed ones. Naive, central memory and regulatory T cell samples underwent deep immunoSEQ sequencing, averaging roughly 3.3 million total reads per sample. Sorted cells were lysed in RLT buffer and RNA was extracted with DNase-treated RNeasy Micro or Mini kits, depending on cell number. Each cell subset was processed separately to prevent cross-contamination, with patient and healthy donor samples processed together. The immunoSEQ multiplex PCR was used to amplify TCRB sequences from cDNA, yielding 87-bp fragments that span the CDR3 region. Amplicons were sequenced on the Illumina HiSeq platform. In the original analysis: PCR bias was computationally corrected using synthetic template baselines, reads within Hamming distance 2 were collapsed, and singletons that could not be merged were discarded. Reads were aligned against IMGT so that V, D and J genes, CDR3 length and insertions or deletions at six rearrangement sites could be assigned. Clonotype counts were normalized to sorted cell number within each subset before computing true diversity and Gini coefficients with the tcR R package. The overlap coefficient, calculated on TCRB nucleotide sequences, was used to quantify repertoire sharing. TCRdb took over this immuneACCESS table, retaining in-frame rearrangements with V and J assigned. Such tables are incomplete; in checked studies, under half of the missing clones stem from an unresolved V gene, and the remainder is unexplained. The V and J calls and clone size come from that table; D and trimming were worked out from the DNA. Counted in this sample were about 290,000 clones; 8% of them appeared once. The ten largest make up under 1.3% of the sample.

A single peripheral blood draw of roughly 0.11 L on average was collected from each donor into heparinised tubes. Naive, central memory, regulatory and stem cell-like memory CD4+ T cells were sorted on a BD FACSAria II using a panel including CD45RO, CCR7, CD25, CD127, CD95 and CD27. Purity was above 95% for every sorted population. PBMCs were isolated right away by Lymphoprep density gradient centrifugation and were stained directly, without culture. So that batch effects would be minimized, each experiment stained and sorted samples in pairs, pairing one healthy donor with one patient. This chain is built from TRBV18 and TRBJ1-2; the D gene is perhaps TRBD1, from 5 matching bases. The sequence was obtained from a woman between 18 and 30 years old in good health. The specimen was central memory CD4+ T cells from blood. This receptor carries the CDR3 CASSPPTTVYGYTF. In nucleotides, the sequence is TGTGCCAGCTCACCACCGACGACAGTCTATGGCTACACCTTC.